This T cell receptor beta chain was identified during a study of T cell changes during pregnancy in multiple sclerosis. This clone was seen a handful of times. This CDR3 has 12 residues. Germline V gene lookup returns CDR1 SQVTM and CDR2 ANQGSEA. Trimming pared 6 bases from V and 8 bases from J, leaving 14 bases between. Sequencing used immunoSEQ multiplex PCR; TCRdb keeps in-frame clones, though not all of them. Found here are around 35,000 clones, 90% of them singletons; the top ten hold around 13%. This sequence joins TRBV29-1 and TRBJ2-1; tentatively, D is TRBD1 (6 bases). This clonotype was sampled from a female donor with multiple sclerosis, enrolled in a pregnancy study. The sample in question was CD8+ T cells from peripheral blood mononuclear cells, obtained in the first trimester of pregnancy. Here the CDR3 reads CSVGTMIDEQFF. The CDR3 DNA is TGCAGCGTCGGGACAATGATAGATGAGCAGTTCTTC.